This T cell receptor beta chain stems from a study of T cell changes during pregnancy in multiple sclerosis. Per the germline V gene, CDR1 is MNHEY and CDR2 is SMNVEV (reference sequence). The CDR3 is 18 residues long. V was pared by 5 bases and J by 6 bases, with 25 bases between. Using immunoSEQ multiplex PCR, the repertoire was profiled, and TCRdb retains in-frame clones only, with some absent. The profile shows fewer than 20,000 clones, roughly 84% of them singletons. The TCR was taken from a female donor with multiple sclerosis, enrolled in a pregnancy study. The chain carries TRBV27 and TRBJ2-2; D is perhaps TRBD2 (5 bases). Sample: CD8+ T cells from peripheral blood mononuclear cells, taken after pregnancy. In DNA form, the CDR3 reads TGTGCCAGCAGTGGAGCGGTTTTAGGAAGTCGGCAAGCCGGGGAGCTGTTTTTT. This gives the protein CASSGAVLGSRQAGELFF.